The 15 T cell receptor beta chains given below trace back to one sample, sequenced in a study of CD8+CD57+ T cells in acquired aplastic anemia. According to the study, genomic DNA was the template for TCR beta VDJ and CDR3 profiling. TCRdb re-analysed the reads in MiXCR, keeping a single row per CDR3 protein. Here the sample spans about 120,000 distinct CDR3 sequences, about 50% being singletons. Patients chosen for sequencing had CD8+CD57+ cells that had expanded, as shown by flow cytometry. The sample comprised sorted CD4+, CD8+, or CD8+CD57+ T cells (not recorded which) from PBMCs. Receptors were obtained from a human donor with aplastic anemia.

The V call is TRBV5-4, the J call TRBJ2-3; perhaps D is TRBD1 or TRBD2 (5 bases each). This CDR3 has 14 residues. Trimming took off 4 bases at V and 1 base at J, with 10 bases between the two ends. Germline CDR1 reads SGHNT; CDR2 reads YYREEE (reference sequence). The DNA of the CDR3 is TGTGCCAGCAGCGGCCGGGACGGCACAGATACGCAGTATTTT. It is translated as CASSGRDGTDTQYF.

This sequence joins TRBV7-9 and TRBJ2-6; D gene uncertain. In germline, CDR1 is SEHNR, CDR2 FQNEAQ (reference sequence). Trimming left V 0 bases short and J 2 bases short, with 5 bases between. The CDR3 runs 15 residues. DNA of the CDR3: TGTGCCAGCAGCTTAGCAGGGCCTGGGGCCAACGTCCTGACTTTC. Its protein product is CASSLAGPGANVLTF.

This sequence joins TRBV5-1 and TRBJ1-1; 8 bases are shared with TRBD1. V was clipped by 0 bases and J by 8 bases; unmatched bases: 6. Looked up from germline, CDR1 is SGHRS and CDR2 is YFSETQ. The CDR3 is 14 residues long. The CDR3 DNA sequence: TGCGCCAGCAGCTTGGCGGGCAGGGGGCACGAAGCTTTCTTT. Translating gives CASSLAGRGHEAFF.

In DNA, the CDR3 is TGTGCCAGCAGCCCCGCAGGGGTCCGCTCCTACGAGCAGTACTTC. The encoded protein is CASSPAGVRSYEQYF. The V call is TRBV12-3 or TRBV12-4, the J call TRBJ2-7, with D perhaps matching TRBD1 (6 bases). This CDR3 region has 15 residues. Between the trimmed V and J ends, which lost 6 bases and 0 bases, there was a span of 15 bases.

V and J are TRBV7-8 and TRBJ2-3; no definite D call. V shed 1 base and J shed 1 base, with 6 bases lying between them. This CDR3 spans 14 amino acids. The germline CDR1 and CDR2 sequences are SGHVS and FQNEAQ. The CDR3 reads CASSLDTGTDTQYF. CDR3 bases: TGTGCCAGCAGCTTAGATACCGGCACAGATACGCAGTATTTT. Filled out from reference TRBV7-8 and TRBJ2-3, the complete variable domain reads GAGVSQSPRYKVAKRGQDVALRCDPISGHVSLFWYQQALGQGPEFLTYFQNEAQLDKSGLPSDRFFAERPEGSVSTLKIQRTQQEDSAVYLCASSLDTGTDTQYFGPGTRLTVL.

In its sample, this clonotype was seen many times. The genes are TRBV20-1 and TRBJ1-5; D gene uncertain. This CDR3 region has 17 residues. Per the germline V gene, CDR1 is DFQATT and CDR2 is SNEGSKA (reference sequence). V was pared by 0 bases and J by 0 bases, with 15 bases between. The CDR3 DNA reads TGCAGTGCTAGAGATGCGGGGTTTTGGAATAGCAATCAGCCCCAGCATTTT. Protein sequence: CSARDAGFWNSNQPQHF.

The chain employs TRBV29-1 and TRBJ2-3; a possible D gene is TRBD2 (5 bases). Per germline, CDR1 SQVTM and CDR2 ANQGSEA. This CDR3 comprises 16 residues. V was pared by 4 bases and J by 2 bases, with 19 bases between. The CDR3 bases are TGCAGCGTTGCCGTCACCGGGGAGCTGTTCACAGATACGCAGTATTTT. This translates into CSVAVTGELFTDTQYF.

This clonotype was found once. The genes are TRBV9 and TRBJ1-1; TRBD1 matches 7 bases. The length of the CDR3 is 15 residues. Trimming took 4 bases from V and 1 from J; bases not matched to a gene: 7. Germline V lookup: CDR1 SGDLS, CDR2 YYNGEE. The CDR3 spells CASSHTGEGNTEAFF. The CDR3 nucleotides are TGTGCCAGCAGCCATACAGGGGAAGGGAACACTGAAGCTTTCTTT.

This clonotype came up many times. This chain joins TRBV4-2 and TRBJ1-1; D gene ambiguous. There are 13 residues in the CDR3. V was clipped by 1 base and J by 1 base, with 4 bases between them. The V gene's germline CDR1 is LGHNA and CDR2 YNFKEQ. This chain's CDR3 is CASSQAANTEAFF. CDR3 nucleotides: TGTGCCAGCAGCCAAGCGGCGAACACTGAAGCTTTCTTT.

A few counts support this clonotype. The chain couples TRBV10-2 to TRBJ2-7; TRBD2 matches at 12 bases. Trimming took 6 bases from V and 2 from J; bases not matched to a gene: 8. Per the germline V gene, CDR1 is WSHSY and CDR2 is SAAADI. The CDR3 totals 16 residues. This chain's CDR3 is CASRRTSGANAYEQYF. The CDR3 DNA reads TGCGCCAGCAGGCGGACTAGCGGGGCAAATGCCTACGAGCAGTACTTC.

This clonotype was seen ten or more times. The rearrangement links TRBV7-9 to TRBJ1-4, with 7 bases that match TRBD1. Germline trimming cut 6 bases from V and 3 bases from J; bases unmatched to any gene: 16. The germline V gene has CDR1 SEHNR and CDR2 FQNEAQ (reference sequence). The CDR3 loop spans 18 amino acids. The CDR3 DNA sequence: TGTGCCAGCAGAACCCAGGGGGACCGTGAGAGGGCTAATGAAAAACTGTTTTTT. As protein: CASRTQGDRERANEKLFF.

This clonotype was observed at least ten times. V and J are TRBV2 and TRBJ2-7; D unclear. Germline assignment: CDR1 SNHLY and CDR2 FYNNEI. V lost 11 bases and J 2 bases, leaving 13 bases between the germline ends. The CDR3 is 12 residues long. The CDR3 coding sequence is TGTGCCGCCAAGGGCACAGCCTACGAGCAGTACTTC. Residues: CAAKGTAYEQYF.

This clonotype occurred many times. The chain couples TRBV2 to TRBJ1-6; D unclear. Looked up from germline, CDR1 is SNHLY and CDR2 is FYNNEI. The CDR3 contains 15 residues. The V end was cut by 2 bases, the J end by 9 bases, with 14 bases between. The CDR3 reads CASSEMRGATSPLHF. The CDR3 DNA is TGTGCCAGCAGTGAAATGCGGGGAGCAACTTCACCCCTCCACTTT.

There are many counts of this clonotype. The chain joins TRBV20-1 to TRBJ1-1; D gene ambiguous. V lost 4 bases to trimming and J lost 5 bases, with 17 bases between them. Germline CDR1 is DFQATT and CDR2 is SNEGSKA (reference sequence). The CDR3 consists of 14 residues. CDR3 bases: TGCAGTGCTACCGATGTGAGGTTGGGGACTGAAGCTTTCTTT. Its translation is CSATDVRLGTEAFF.

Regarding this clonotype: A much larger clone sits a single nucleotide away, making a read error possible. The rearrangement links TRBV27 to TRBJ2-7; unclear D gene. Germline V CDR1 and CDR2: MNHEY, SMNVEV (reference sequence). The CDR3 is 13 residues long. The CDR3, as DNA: TGTTCCAGCAGTTCTCCAGTGAGAGACGAGCAGTACTTC. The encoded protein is CSSSSPVRDEQYF.